These 8 T cell receptor beta chains share one sample of origin, sequenced in a study of cytomegalovirus exposure and HLA in healthy donors (dated by TCRdb to 2015 to 2018). The library was produced with the immunoSEQ multiplex PCR assay. Not all clones reach the TCRdb copy of this immuneACCESS table, which keeps in-frame sequences only. Checked studies attribute under half of the gap to unresolved V genes and leave the rest unexplained. The sample table contains about 260,000 clones; only one count was recorded for 90% of them. Together, the top ten hold approximately 3% of the sample. Sequenced input: PBMCs. These TCRs come from a woman aged 30 to 39 in good health and CMV-seronegative.

The chain carries TRBV27 and TRBJ2-2; possible D gene TRBD1, 6 bases. Germline V gene sequence: CDR1 MNHEY, CDR2 SMNVEV (reference sequence). The ends were cut back, 5 bases at V and 0 bases at J, with 13 bases in the middle. The CDR3 length is 16 residues. The CDR3 protein is CASSPAGTPNTGELFF. CDR3 nucleotides: TGTGCCAGCAGTCCCGCCGGGACACCGAACACCGGGGAGCTGTTTTTT.

CDR3 nucleotide sequence: TGTGCCAGCAGTGAATTTGCAGGGAGTTACAATGAGCAGTTCTTC. Its translation: CASSEFAGSYNEQFF. This chain uses TRBV25-1 with TRBJ2-1; D may correspond to TRBD1 or TRBD2 (5 bases each). The CDR3 covers 15 residues. The V end was cut by 1 base, the J end by 4 bases, with 11 bases between. Per the germline V gene, CDR1 is MGHDK and CDR2 is SYGVNS.

This clone was detected once. This chain joins TRBV2 and TRBJ1-1; 7 bases align to TRBD1. V was clipped by 5 bases and J by 4 bases; unmatched bases: 4. Germline assignment: CDR1 SNHLY and CDR2 FYNNEI. The CDR3 spans 13 residues. The CDR3 DNA reads as TGTGCCAGCAGTAGGGGGCTGGGCACTGAAGCTTTCTTT. Its protein product is CASSRGLGTEAFF. Combining the CDR3 with reference TRBV2 and TRBJ1-1 gives the whole variable domain EPEVTQTPSHQVTQMGQEVILRCVPISNHLYFYWYRQILGQKVEFLVSFYNNEISEKSEIFDDQFSVERPDGSNFTLKIRSTKLEDSAMYFCASSRGLGTEAFFGQGTRLTVV.

J is TRBJ2-3 and V is TRBV5-6; 14 nucleotides align to TRBD2. The CDR3 is 18 amino acids. CDR1 SGHDT and CDR2 YYEEEE come from the germline V gene. The V and J ends lost 3 bases and 3 bases, in that order; junction bases with no gene match: 9. The CDR3 reads CASSWGLAGAGATDTQYF. In DNA form, the CDR3 reads TGTGCCAGCAGCTGGGGACTAGCGGGAGCGGGAGCGACAGATACGCAGTATTTT.

The rearrangement links TRBV9 to TRBJ2-1; the match to TRBD2 covers 8 bases. After removal of 4 bases from V and 0 bases from J, the junction contained 6 bases not matched to a gene. From germline, CDR1 is SGDLS and CDR2 YYNGEE. This CDR3 is 16 amino acids long. The CDR3 DNA reads TGTGCCAGCAGCAGAAGCGGGAGCCACTCCTACAATGAGCAGTTCTTC. It encodes CASSRSGSHSYNEQFF.

The chain combines TRBV2 with TRBJ2-4; 12 bases are shared with TRBD2. The CDR3 length is 16 residues. The germline V gene encodes CDR1 SNHLY and CDR2 FYNNEI. V was pared by 2 bases and J by 7 bases, with 6 bases of the junction left unmatched. CDR3 nucleotides: TGTGCCAGCAGTGAATCGACTAGCGGGAGTGGCAACATTCAGTACTTC. It specifies CASSESTSGSGNIQYF.

The rearrangement links TRBV2 to TRBJ2-7; D may correspond to TRBD1 or TRBD2 (5 bases each). The CDR3 sequence is 14 residues long. V lost 8 bases, J lost 7 bases, and 21 bases lay in between. Germline CDR1 reads SNHLY; CDR2 reads FYNNEI. In nucleotides, the CDR3 is TGTGCCAGCGCCCCGGTGGGGGTTCTAGTGGAGCAGTACTTC. It translates to CASAPVGVLVEQYF.

The chain couples TRBV15 to TRBJ2-2; tentatively, D is TRBD1 or TRBD2 (6 bases each). The CDR3 is 14 residues long. V was pared by 5 bases and J by 8 bases, with 15 bases between. Per germline, CDR1 LNHNV and CDR2 YYDKDF (reference sequence). The CDR3 here is CATSVWGAGGELFF. The DNA of the CDR3 is TGTGCCACCAGCGTCTGGGGGGCAGGTGGGGAGCTGTTTTTT. The full variable domain, in which reference TRBV15 and TRBJ2-2 provide the parts outside the CDR3, is DAMVIQNPRYQVTQFGKPVTLSCSQTLNHNVMYWYQQKSSQAPKLLFHYYDKDFNNEADTPDNFQSRRPNTSFCFLDIRSPGLGDTAMYLCATSVWGAGGELFFGEGSRLTVL.